This TCR beta chain was obtained from a study of cytomegalovirus exposure and HLA in healthy donors. Study-wide findings and caveats: The classifier reportedly diagnosed cytomegalovirus status with high specificity and sensitivity.

V shed 1 base and J shed 3 bases, with 12 bases lying between them. The CDR3 consists of 15 residues. The germline gives CDR1 SGDLS, CDR2 YYNGEE. As concerns this clone: Its specificity is unknown.

TCRdb keeps only in-frame clones here, not all; method: immunoSEQ multiplex PCR. The sample lists tens of thousands of clones, 90% to 96% seen once, with less than 2% in the top ten. The clonotype originates from a man aged 18 to 30 in good health and CMV-seropositive. This chain connects TRBV9 to TRBJ2-3; D is possibly TRBD1 (5 bases). The sequencing sample was made of PBMCs. CDR3 nucleotide sequence: TGTGCCAGCAGCGTACAGGGAAGTTCAACAGATACGCAGTATTTT. Protein: CASSVQGSSTDTQYF.